This T cell receptor (beta chain) emerged from a study of blood T cell repertoires in COVID-19. TCRdb keeps only in-frame clones here, not all; method: immunoSEQ multiplex PCR. The sample includes 20,000 to 25,000 clones, about nine tenths of them seen just once. CDR1 is SGHVS and CDR2 is FQNEAQ in the germline V gene. This CDR3 spans 16 amino acids. Trimming cost V 5 bases and J 1 base; bases outside gene matches: 10. This clone occurred once. The sample was peripheral blood. The chain uses TRBV7-8 and TRBJ2-5, with 7 bases matching TRBD1. This TCR came from a human donor in a cohort sampled during active COVID-19. The CDR3 coding sequence is TGTGCCAGCAGCCCGTCCATGGGACAGCTCCAAGAGACCCAGTACTTC. Encoded protein: CASSPSMGQLQETQYF. The full variable domain, in which reference TRBV7-8 and TRBJ2-5 provide the parts outside the CDR3, is GAGVSQSPRYKVAKRGQDVALRCDPISGHVSLFWYQQALGQGPEFLTYFQNEAQLDKSGLPSDRFFAERPEGSVSTLKIQRTQQEDSAVYLCASSPSMGQLQETQYFGPGTRLLVL.